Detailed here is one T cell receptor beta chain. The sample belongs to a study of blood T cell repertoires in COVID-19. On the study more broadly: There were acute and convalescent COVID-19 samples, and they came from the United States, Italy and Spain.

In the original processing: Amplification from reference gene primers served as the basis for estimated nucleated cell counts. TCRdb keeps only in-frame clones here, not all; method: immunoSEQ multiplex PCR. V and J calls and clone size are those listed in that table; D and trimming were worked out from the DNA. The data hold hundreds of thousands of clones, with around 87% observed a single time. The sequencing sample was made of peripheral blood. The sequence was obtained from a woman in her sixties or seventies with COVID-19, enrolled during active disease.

CDR3 loop: CASSLLRQGLGETQYF. CDR3 in DNA: TGTGCCAGCAGCTTATTAAGACAGGGGCTAGGAGAGACCCAGTACTTC. The chain has TRBV5-8 and TRBJ2-5, with TRBD1 identical over 8 bases. The CDR3 runs 16 residues. V lost 2 bases to trimming and J lost 4 bases; unmatched junction nucleotides: 10. Germline CDR1 reads SGHTS; CDR2 reads YDEGEE.